This entry lists 2 T cell receptor beta chains sequenced from one sample in a study of neoadjuvant nivolumab and ipilimumab in lung cancer. Assay used: immunoSEQ multiplex PCR; TCRdb lists only in-frame clones, some missing. The repertoire holds approximately 29,000 clones, with 90% as singletons. The specimen comprised peripheral blood, sampled after neoadjuvant nivolumab, alone or with ipilimumab, at or shortly before surgery. The receptors come from an adult with non-small cell lung cancer.

The CDR3 bases are TGTGCCAGCAGCGACACCTATATTAACTATGGCTACACCTTC. Protein: CASSDTYINYGYTF. V gene TRBV7-9 combines with J gene TRBJ1-2; no reliable D call. The V end lost 5 bases, the J end lost 1 base, and 11 bases lay between the germline ends. CDR3 size: 14 residues. Germline assignment: CDR1 SEHNR and CDR2 FQNEAQ (reference sequence).

The V call is TRBV7-9, the J call TRBJ1-1; TRBD1 is a possible D gene (5 bases). Germline CDR1 reads SEHNR; CDR2 reads FQNEAQ (reference sequence). The CDR3 has 13 amino acids. The V end lost 1 base, the J end lost 4 bases, and 7 bases lay between the germline ends. The CDR3 loop is CASSLDGGTEAFF. The DNA of the CDR3 is TGTGCCAGCAGCTTAGATGGGGGCACTGAAGCTTTCTTT.